Listed here is a single T cell receptor (beta chain). This specimen comes from a study of OX40 agonist ivuxolimab in advanced cancers. Here immunoSEQ multiplex PCR was the method, and the copy in TCRdb shows in-frame clones only, minus some. Of about 99,000 clones in the sample, approximately 94% were seen once. This receptor was obtained from an adult with an advanced solid tumor such as melanoma, head and neck, liver or kidney cancer. Here the sequenced sample was CD4+ or CD8+ T cells sorted from blood, taken in a trial of the OX40 agonist ivuxolimab.

The CDR3 here is CASSAPGKAGTGLTDTQYF. The CDR3 DNA follows: TGTGCCAGCAGCGCACCGGGGAAGGCCGGGACAGGGCTAACAGATACGCAGTATTTT. The chain carries TRBV9 and TRBJ2-3; 9 bases align to TRBD1. This CDR3 spans 19 amino acids. Germline assignment: CDR1 SGDLS and CDR2 YYNGEE. V shed 3 bases, J shed 3 bases, and the junction held 17 bases outside the gene matches.